The clone carrying this TCR beta chain came up a few times. Its specificity is unknown. The sample originates from a study of CD8 T cells in ankylosing spondylitis. General study points: Ankylosing spondylitis blood seemed to carry a telltale TCR beta motif made of about 8 highly homologous variants. Clones linked to disease were reported to show significant enrichment in matched ankylosing spondylitis synovial fluid. Certain motif variants had earlier appeared in reactive arthritis synovial fluid and blood.

One entry per CDR3 protein results from TCRdb running MiXCR on the 5' RACE reads. Found here are about 540,000 distinct CDR3 sequences, about an eighth of them singletons; the top ten hold almost 7%. Material: blood, either unsorted or a sorted T cell fraction (not recorded which). The TCR comes from a male donor with ankylosing spondylitis.

CDR3 sequence (DNA): TGTGCCAGCAGTGAATTGTTGGGGTCTAGCGGGGACAATGAGCAGTTCTTC. As protein: CASSELLGSSGDNEQFF. The rearrangement links TRBV6-1 to TRBJ2-1, with 9 bases matching TRBD2. Germline V lookup: CDR1 MNHNS, CDR2 SASEGT. The CDR3 is 17 residues long. V lost 2 bases and J lost 5; bases outside the gene matches: 10.